This TCR beta chain was captured in a study of OX40 agonist ivuxolimab in advanced cancers. As for this clone: Its antigen remains unknown.

This CDR3 spans 14 amino acids. Trimming shortened V by 3 bases and J by 0 bases, and 7 bases separated the two germline ends. From germline, CDR1 is SEHNR and CDR2 FQNEAQ (reference sequence). Clones were sequenced by immunoSEQ multiplex PCR, and TCRdb holds only the in-frame ones, with some missing. The repertoire holds 50,000 to 70,000 clones, with about 81% as singletons. Study-level results: Among the lowest peripheral clonal expansion occurred in 0.1-3.0 mg/kg partial responders.

The sequenced sample was CD4+ or CD8+ T cells sorted from blood, obtained in a trial of the OX40 agonist ivuxolimab. The source is an adult with an advanced solid tumor such as melanoma, head and neck, liver or kidney cancer. The V and J genes are TRBV7-9 and TRBJ2-3, with D uncertain. CDR3 amino acids: CASSLAASTDTQYF. The CDR3 region has the DNA TGTGCCAGCAGCTTGGCAGCTAGCACAGATACGCAGTATTTT.